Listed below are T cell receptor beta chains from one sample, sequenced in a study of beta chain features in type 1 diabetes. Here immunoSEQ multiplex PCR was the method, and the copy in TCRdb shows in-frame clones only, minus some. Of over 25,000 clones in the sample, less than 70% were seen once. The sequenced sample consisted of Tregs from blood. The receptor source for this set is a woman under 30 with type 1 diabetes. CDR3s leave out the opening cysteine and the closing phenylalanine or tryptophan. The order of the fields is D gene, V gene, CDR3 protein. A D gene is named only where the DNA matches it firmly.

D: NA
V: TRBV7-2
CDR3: ASSLASRNNQPQH

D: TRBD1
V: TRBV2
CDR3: ASSSGQGRYNEQF

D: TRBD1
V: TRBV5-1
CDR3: ASSLGRGRDGYT

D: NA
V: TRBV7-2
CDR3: ASSLDQRQPQH

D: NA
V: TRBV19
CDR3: ASRIMGQRAGELF

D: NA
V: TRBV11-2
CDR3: ASSLGPSGGGAYEQY

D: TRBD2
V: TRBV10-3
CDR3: AISTGTSGRTYNEQF

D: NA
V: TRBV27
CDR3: ATLYQKKLF

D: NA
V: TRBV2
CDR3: ASSDRVSEQY

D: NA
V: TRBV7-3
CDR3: ASSQGQGRTEAF

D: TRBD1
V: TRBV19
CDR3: ASRETGAQETQY

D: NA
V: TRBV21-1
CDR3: ASSKVRATKNIQY

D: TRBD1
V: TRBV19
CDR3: ASSIKGQVPIRSGANVLT

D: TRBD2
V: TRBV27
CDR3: ASSLGGRGGRETQY

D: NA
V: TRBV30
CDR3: AWVGQGGNIQY

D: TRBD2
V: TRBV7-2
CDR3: ASSLASGSTDTQY

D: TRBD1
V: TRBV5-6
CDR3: ASSLGYRGSYGYT

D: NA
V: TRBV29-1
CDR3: SVVVNTEAF

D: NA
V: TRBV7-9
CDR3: ASSPSVVDTQY

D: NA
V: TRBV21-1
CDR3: ASSKVQTANYGYT

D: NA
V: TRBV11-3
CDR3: ASSTGERTMDEQF

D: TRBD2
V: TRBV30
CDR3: AWIHRDYSREQF

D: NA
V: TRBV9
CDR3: ASRTQAANTGELF

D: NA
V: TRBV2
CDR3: ASNGVGRNNQPQH

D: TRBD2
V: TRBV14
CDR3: ASSQDRVLADHNEQF

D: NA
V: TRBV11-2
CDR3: ASSLAPYDTQY

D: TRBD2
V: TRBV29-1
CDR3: SVAIRLAGDNEQF

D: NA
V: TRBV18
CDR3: ASSPGRGTNTEAF

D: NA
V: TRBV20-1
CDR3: SAGDIYEQY

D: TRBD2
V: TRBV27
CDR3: ASSFSGRRWVDEQF

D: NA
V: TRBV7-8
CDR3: ASSLEWGRGEKLF

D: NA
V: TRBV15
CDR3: ATSLGGNQPQH

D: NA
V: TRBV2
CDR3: ATTREDTDTQY

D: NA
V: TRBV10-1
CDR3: ASKQGLGTEAF

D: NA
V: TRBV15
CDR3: ATSRGGGAPPRQF

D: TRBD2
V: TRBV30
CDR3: ARTAGGHYEQY

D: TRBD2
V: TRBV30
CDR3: AWSISGSHNEQF

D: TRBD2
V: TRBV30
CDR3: AWTAGTTPYEQY

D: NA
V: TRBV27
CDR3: ASSLRSGGRLELGNTEAF

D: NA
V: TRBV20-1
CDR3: SASPIYGYT

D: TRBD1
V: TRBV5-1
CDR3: ASSPGQGPMTDTQY

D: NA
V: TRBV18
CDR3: ASSPDVSRGEAF

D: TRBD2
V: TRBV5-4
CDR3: ASSPSGTSGYEQY

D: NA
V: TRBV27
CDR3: ASSYEFPSGANVLT

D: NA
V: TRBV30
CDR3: AWSGGQLNQPQH

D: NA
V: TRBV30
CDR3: AWSAFTGLLNEKLF

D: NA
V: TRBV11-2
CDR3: ASSLDRVDTQY

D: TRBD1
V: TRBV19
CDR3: ASRTGADTQY

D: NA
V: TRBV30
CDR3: AWSVPPQGAR